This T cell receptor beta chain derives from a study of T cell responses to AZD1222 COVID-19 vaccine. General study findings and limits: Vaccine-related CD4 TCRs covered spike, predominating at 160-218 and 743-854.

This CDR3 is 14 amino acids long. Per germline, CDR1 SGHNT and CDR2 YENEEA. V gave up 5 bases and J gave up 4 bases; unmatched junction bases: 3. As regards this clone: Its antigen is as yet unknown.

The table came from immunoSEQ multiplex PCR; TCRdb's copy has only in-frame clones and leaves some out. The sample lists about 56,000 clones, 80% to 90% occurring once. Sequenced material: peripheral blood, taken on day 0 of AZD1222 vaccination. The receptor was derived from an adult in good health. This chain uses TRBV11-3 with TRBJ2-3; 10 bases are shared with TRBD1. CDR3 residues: CASSPGQGADTQYF. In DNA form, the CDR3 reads TGTGCCAGCAGCCCAGGACAGGGGGCAGATACGCAGTATTTT.